The following is a T cell receptor beta chain sequence with its context. Antigen specificity is unknown. The sample is drawn from a study of T cell responses to AZD1222 COVID-19 vaccine. Whole-study findings and limits: The sample set comprised mostly white British donors with more females, and clonal diversity was possibly underestimated. Baseline seropositivity characterized only six AZD1222 recipients.

Sequenced by immunoSEQ multiplex PCR; TCRdb stores in-frame clones only, minus some. The data contain about 86,000 clones, approximately 89% of them seen just once; the ten biggest clones take up 2.2%. This sample comprised peripheral blood, obtained on day 0 of AZD1222 vaccination. This TCR was sampled from an adult in good health.

CDR3: CASSFNPGGYTF. The DNA of the CDR3 is TGTGCCAGCAGTTTTAACCCCGGGGGCTACACCTTC. This chain links TRBV12-3 or TRBV12-4 with TRBJ1-2; D uncertain. The CDR3 has 12 amino acids. V gave up 3 bases and J gave up 8 bases, with 10 bases separating them.